A selection of T cell receptor beta chains follows, all from one sample in a study of lung T cells in sarcoidosis with Löfgren's syndrome. TCRdb reanalysed the reads using MiXCR and keeps one entry per CDR3 protein. The table lists 58,000 or so distinct CDR3 sequences, 21% of them singletons. The sample taken for sequencing was CD4+ T cells from PBMCs. These receptors were collected from a human donor with sarcoidosis (Löfgren's syndrome or another form), or a control subject (not recorded which). Both conserved end residues are trimmed from each CDR3.

>TRBJ2-3|TRBV2
ASSVTDTQY
>TRBJ2-1|TRBV18
ASSPRVPERNEQF
>TRBJ2-2|TRBV5-1
ASSPSLAAGNTGELF
>TRBJ2-1|TRBV4-1
ASSQGPPGRSYGNEQF
>TRBJ2-3|TRBV7-9
ASRKGTGATDTQY
>TRBJ1-2|TRBV2
ASSEALIGLYGYT
>TRBJ1-2|TRBV29-1
SVSTGVEGYT
>TRBJ2-7|TRBV2
ASRGLASHEQY
>TRBJ2-1|TRBV11-2
ASSLGHGGSDNEQF
>TRBJ1-1|TRBV10-3
AISESQGGYTEAF
>TRBJ1-1|TRBV28
ASSLRAIPYAF
>TRBJ2-1|TRBV11-2
ASRLAGSTSEQF
>TRBJ2-3|TRBV20-1
SARELGGGTDTQY
>TRBJ1-4|TRBV20-1
SARPGTAVGKLF
>TRBJ2-5|TRBV6-1
ASSEDRLAGGVEETQY
>TRBJ2-3|TRBV20-1
SARDLFGSTDTQY
>TRBJ2-1|TRBV7-2
ASSLVRTGDNEQF
>TRBJ1-6|TRBV27
ASSFGTVDSPLH
>TRBJ2-5|TRBV7-8
AVWKTQY
>TRBJ2-5|TRBV5-8
ASSLSGPGAQWAQY
>TRBJ1-1|TRBV4-1
ASSQEKRLGNTEAF
>TRBJ1-4|TRBV28
ASSLGAAGGNEKLF
>TRBJ2-2|TRBV6-6
ASSYSPGTENTGELF
>TRBJ2-1|TRBV7-8
ASSSGLAGGVSSYNEQF
>TRBJ2-2|TRBV3-1
ASNSRATGELF
>TRBJ2-3|TRBV28
ASSLGGDTDTQY
>TRBJ1-3|TRBV2
ASKDPRTGGGNTIY
>TRBJ1-2|TRBV28
ASSLEGGYT
>TRBJ1-4|TRBV20-1
SARDSPSSNEKLF
>TRBJ1-1|TRBV5-1
ASSFRGESTEAF
>TRBJ1-2|TRBV18
ASSPARANYGYT
>TRBJ2-2|TRBV20-1
SARGFRDRGTGELF
>TRBJ2-5|TRBV7-2
ASSLANPETQY
>TRBJ2-4|TRBV2
ASSRDRAWY
>TRBJ1-1|TRBV6-1
ASRRTGSTEAF
>TRBJ2-1|TRBV6-2/TRBV6-3
ASSLPSGAQHEQF
>TRBJ2-3|TRBV7-3
ASSSPFTDTQY
>TRBJ2-6|TRBV7-6
ASSKGQGSTGANVLT
>TRBJ1-2|TRBV20-1
SATTGGSMYGYT
>TRBJ2-4|TRBV28
ASSSGGGGKNIQY
>TRBJ1-5|TRBV20-1
SATGTADQPQH
>TRBJ1-2|TRBV5-1
ASSLQANYGYT
>TRBJ1-3|TRBV12-3/TRBV12-4
ASSLAGAGNTIY
>TRBJ1-2|TRBV28
ATITSTGGFYGYT
>TRBJ1-5|TRBV28
ASSLPGSTNQPQH
>TRBJ1-2|TRBV7-2
ASTNRVGYGCT
>TRBJ1-1|TRBV18
ASSPQGTEAF
>TRBJ2-1|TRBV6-1
ASREGGIYNEQF
>TRBJ2-3|TRBV27
ASSLGTSGGGGTQY
>TRBJ1-2|TRBV7-9
ASSFGTTDGYT
>TRBJ1-2|TRBV4-1
ASSQGGSQGDYGYT
>TRBJ2-2|TRBV7-9
ASSLRDRGETGELF
>TRBJ2-5|TRBV28
ASSPAGSRGTQY
>TRBJ1-1|TRBV28
ASSATGWRTEAF
>TRBJ2-7|TRBV9
ASSPTGGGPYEQY
>TRBJ2-4|TRBV20-1
SARDRSGASKNIQY
>TRBJ2-3|TRBV24-1
ATSYKRGSTDTQY
>TRBJ1-5|TRBV6-1
ASRDHPRGGQPQH
>TRBJ2-1|TRBV20-1
SADFTQDSQF